The 8 T cell receptor beta chains listed next were all sequenced from one sample in a study of blood T cell repertoires in COVID-19. Only in-frame clones appear in the TCRdb table, and some are missing; sequencing was by immunoSEQ multiplex PCR. The repertoire holds about 100,000 clones, with roughly 87% as singletons. The specimen was peripheral blood. These receptors were collected from a man under 40 in a cohort sampled during active COVID-19.

This sequence joins TRBV4-3 and TRBJ2-5, with TRBD2 matching 7 bases. Germline CDR1 LGHNA, CDR2 YSLEER. There are 18 residues in the CDR3. With V trimmed by 0 bases and J by 1 base, 11 bases remained unmatched. CDR3 nucleotide sequence: TGCGCCAGCAGCCAAGATCTCCTGTGGGGGGAGGGCCAAGAGACCCAGTACTTC. Its translation: CASSQDLLWGEGQETQYF.

This chain uses TRBV4-3 with TRBJ2-3, with a weak D call TRBD2 (6 bases). This CDR3 is 18 amino acids long. Germline lookup yields CDR1 LGHNA and CDR2 YSLEER. The V gene lost 0 bases and the J gene lost 0 bases, with 16 bases spanning the gap. CDR3: CASSQELRASASTDTQYF. DNA of the CDR3: TGCGCCAGCAGCCAAGAGCTCAGGGCTAGCGCTAGCACAGATACGCAGTATTTT.

V and J are TRBV11-1 and TRBJ1-1, with D perhaps matching TRBD1 (5 bases). This CDR3 has 14 amino acids. With 3 bases removed from V and 5 bases from J, the gap between germline ends came to 13 bases. Germline V gene lookup returns CDR1 SGHAT and CDR2 FQDESV (reference sequence). The CDR3 spells CASSFLPGHTEAFF. The CDR3 DNA reads as TGTGCCAGCAGCTTTCTACCAGGGCATACTGAAGCTTTCTTT. The full variable domain, completed using reference TRBV11-1 and TRBJ1-1, is EAEVAQSPRYKITEKSQAVAFWCDPISGHATLYWYRQILGQGPELLVQFQDESVVDDSQLPKDRFSAERLKGVDSTLKIQPAELGDSAMYLCASSFLPGHTEAFFGQGTRLTVV.

The chain links TRBV29-1 to TRBJ2-1, with D maybe TRBD2 (6 bases). The germline gives CDR1 SQVTM, CDR2 ANQGSEA. The CDR3 covers 18 residues. The ends were cut back, 2 bases at V and 2 bases at J, with 22 bases in the middle. The CDR3 region is CSVELVPSGGVPYNEQFF. The CDR3 bases are TGCAGCGTTGAATTAGTTCCGTCCGGAGGGGTACCCTACAATGAGCAGTTCTTC.

This clone has just a few counts. The J gene is TRBJ2-7, the V gene TRBV6-5, with D unresolved. This CDR3 region has 13 residues. Trimming left V 0 bases short and J 7 bases short, with 10 bases between. Germline V gene data show CDR1 as MNHEY and CDR2 as SVGAGI. The CDR3 nucleotides are TGTGCCAGCAGTTACTCGTGGGCTGGGGAGCAGTACTTC. It yields the protein CASSYSWAGEQYF.

This chain uses TRBV6-2 or TRBV6-3 with TRBJ1-1; 8 bases align to TRBD1. The CDR3 runs to 15 residues. Unmatched junction bases numbered 9, after V lost 5 bases and J lost 4 bases. Germline CDR1 and CDR2: MNHEY and SVGEGT. CDR3 residues: CASSQPGGWGTEAFF. CDR3 bases: TGTGCCAGCAGTCAGCCAGGGGGCTGGGGCACTGAAGCTTTCTTT.

The rearrangement uses TRBV7-9 and TRBJ2-5; D not certain. From germline, CDR1 is SEHNR and CDR2 FQNEAQ (reference sequence). V lost 4 bases to trimming and J lost 0 bases, with 15 bases between them. The CDR3 loop spans 16 amino acids. Written as DNA, the CDR3 is TGTGCCAGCAGCTCTCAAGTCACGGCGGACCAAGAGACCCAGTACTTC. The encoded protein is CASSSQVTADQETQYF.

The genes are TRBV7-9 and TRBJ1-2; 9 nucleotides match TRBD1. Germline-derived CDR1 and CDR2 are SEHNR and FQNEAQ (reference sequence). The CDR3 is made up of 14 amino acids. The V gene end was trimmed by 5 bases and the J gene end by 5 bases; junction bases not matched to a gene: 6. This CDR3 reads CASSPQGAEYGYTF. The CDR3 DNA follows: TGTGCCAGCAGCCCACAGGGGGCCGAATATGGCTACACCTTC.